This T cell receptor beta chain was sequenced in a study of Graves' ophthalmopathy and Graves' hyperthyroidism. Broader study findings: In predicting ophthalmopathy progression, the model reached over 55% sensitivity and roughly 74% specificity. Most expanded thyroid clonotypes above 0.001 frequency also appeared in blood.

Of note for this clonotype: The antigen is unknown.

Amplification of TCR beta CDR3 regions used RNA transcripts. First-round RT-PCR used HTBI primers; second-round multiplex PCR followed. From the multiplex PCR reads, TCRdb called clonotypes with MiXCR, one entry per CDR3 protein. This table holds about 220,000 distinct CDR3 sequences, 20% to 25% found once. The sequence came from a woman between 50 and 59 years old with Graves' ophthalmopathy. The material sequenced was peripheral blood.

CDR3 sequence: CASRPTQVGTEAFF. The CDR3 coding sequence is TGTGCCAGCAGACCGACCCAGGTGGGGACTGAAGCTTTCTTT. The V call is TRBV6-2 or TRBV6-3, the J call TRBJ1-1; D is unresolved. Germline lookup yields CDR1 MNHEY and CDR2 SVGEGT. Trimming took 6 bases from V and 5 from J, leaving 16 bases between them. This CDR3 is built from 14 residues.